This T cell receptor (beta chain) derives from a study of blood T cells in healthy people across ages. The CDR3 is 15 residues long. Germline V gives CDR1 SGDLS, CDR2 YYNGEE. Unmatched junction bases numbered 8, after V lost 4 bases and J lost 9 bases. The authors ran a second PCR of about 6 to 11 cycles using a sample-barcoded 5' primer and a J-beta primer mix. TCRdb itself ran the 5' RACE reads through MiXCR, one entry per CDR3 protein. In the table there are more than 650,000 distinct CDR3 sequences, around a fifth of which are singletons. V is TRBV9 and J is TRBJ2-1; 12 bases are a match to TRBD2. This receptor was identified in a man between 65 and 80 years old in good health. The sample comprised blood. The CDR3 is CASSPRTSGIGEQFF. CDR3 coding DNA: TGTGCCAGCAGCCCCCGGACTAGCGGGATTGGTGAGCAGTTCTTC.